Below are 25 T cell receptor beta chains sequenced from a single sample in a study of spatial heterogeneity in lung cancer. Whole-study results and caveats: One measure, the expanded intratumoral alpha and beta TCR count, tracked tumor mutation counts.

Sample time point: sample taken at primary tumor resection. No antigen is known for these receptors. In TCRdb, the 5' RACE reads were re-called with MiXCR into one record per CDR3 protein. The table includes about 13,000 distinct CDR3 sequences, around 6.3% detected once. This sample comprised lung tumor tissue, obtained at surgery. All receptors come from a female donor with early-stage non-small cell lung cancer.

This clonotype was counted at least ten times. The V gene is TRBV6-5, the J gene TRBJ1-1; D is unclear. Between the trimmed V and J ends, which lost 7 bases and 0 bases, there was a span of 12 bases. The germline CDR1 and CDR2 sequences are MNHEY and SVGAGI. The length of the CDR3 is 14 residues. CDR3 region: CASNNRVLNTEAFF. CDR3 bases: TGTGCCAGCAACAACCGGGTCCTGAACACTGAAGCTTTCTTT.

At least ten counts were recorded for this clonotype. V gene TRBV28 combines with J gene TRBJ2-7; 10 bases are shared with TRBD2. This CDR3 contains 15 residues. V lost 3 bases and J lost 0; bases outside the gene matches: 2. Germline CDR1 reads MDHEN; CDR2 reads SYDVKM. The CDR3 DNA follows: TGTGCCAGCAGTTTTAGCGGGAGGACCTCCTACGAGCAGTACTTC. As protein: CASSFSGRTSYEQYF.

This clonotype was seen ten or more times. The chain links TRBV18 to TRBJ2-7; tentatively, D is TRBD2 (6 bases). This CDR3 comprises 15 residues. The germline V and J ends were trimmed by 2 bases and 2 bases, with 13 bases remaining between them. Germline loops: CDR1 KGHSH, CDR2 LQKENI. CDR3 loop: CASSPTGLSTYEQYF. Written as DNA, the CDR3 is TGTGCCAGCTCACCAACGGGACTCTCAACCTACGAGCAGTACTTC.

This clonotype was seen at least ten times. This rearrangement joins TRBV20-1 to TRBJ2-4; 12 bases line up with TRBD1. The CDR3 extends over 15 amino acids. CDR1 and CDR2 from the germline V gene are DFQATT and SNEGSKA (reference sequence). Trimming removed 3 bases from V and 7 bases from J; junction bases left unmatched: 7. The CDR3 DNA follows: TGCAGTGCTAGGACCGGGACAGGGGGCGGGAACATTCAGTACTTC. Its protein product is CSARTGTGGGNIQYF.

This clonotype is labeled medium-sized (0.01 to 0.1%). This chain links TRBV5-1 with TRBJ2-5; D gene uncertain. The V gene's germline CDR1 is SGHRS and CDR2 YFSETQ. This CDR3 is 14 amino acids long. Trimming pared 0 bases from V and 2 bases from J, leaving 8 bases between. CDR3 region: CASSLGGIQETQYF. CDR3 sequence (DNA): TGCGCCAGCAGCTTGGGCGGCATTCAAGAGACCCAGTACTTC.

This clonotype is medium-sized within its sample. The gene calls are TRBV7-9 and TRBJ2-5, with D possibly TRBD1 on 6 matching bases. The V gene lost 5 bases and the J gene lost 2 bases, with 12 bases spanning the gap. Germline lookup yields CDR1 SEHNR and CDR2 FQNEAQ (reference sequence). This CDR3 contains 14 residues. The CDR3 DNA reads as TGTGCCAGCAGCCCGGGACAAAAGCAAGAGACCCAGTACTTC. Amino acid sequence: CASSPGQKQETQYF.

The sample holds many counts of this clonotype. The V and J genes are TRBV5-6 and TRBJ2-7; 10 nucleotides align to TRBD2. CDR1 SGHDT and CDR2 YYEEEE come from the germline V gene. Trimming took 1 base from V and 0 from J; bases not matched to a gene: 4. The CDR3 extends over 16 amino acids. The CDR3 region is CASSLRTSGPSYEQYF. The CDR3 DNA reads TGTGCCAGCAGCTTGAGGACTAGCGGTCCCTCCTACGAGCAGTACTTC.

This clonotype was counted many times. The rearrangement links TRBV7-2 to TRBJ2-5, with D uncertain. Germline V gene lookup returns CDR1 SGHTA and CDR2 FQGNSA. V gave up 2 bases and J gave up 2 bases, with 6 bases separating them. CDR3 size: 13 residues. Here the CDR3 DNA reads TGTGCCAGCAGCTTACCAGTTCAAGAGACCCAGTACTTC. Translating it yields CASSLPVQETQYF.

This clonotype occurred many times. V and J are TRBV5-6 and TRBJ2-5; TRBD2 agrees at 14 bases. The V gene end was trimmed by 4 bases and the J gene end by 2 bases; junction bases not matched to a gene: 7. This CDR3 has 17 residues. The germline CDR1 and CDR2 sequences are SGHDT and YYEEEE. The CDR3 DNA follows: TGTGCCAGCAGCGCCTACGGACTAGCGGGAGGTCAAGAGACCCAGTACTTC. Protein: CASSAYGLAGGQETQYF. The full variable domain, in which reference TRBV5-6 and TRBJ2-5 provide the parts outside the CDR3, is DAGVTQSPTHLIKTRGQQVTLRCSPKSGHDTVSWYQQALGQGPQFIFQYYEEEERQRGNFPDRFSGHQFPNYSSELNVNALLLGDSALYLCASSAYGLAGGQETQYFGPGTRLLVL.

The rearrangement links TRBV19 to TRBJ1-5; D gene ambiguous. Germline lookup yields CDR1 LNHDA and CDR2 SQIVND (reference sequence). V was cut by 10 bases and J by 1 base, with 8 bases left in between. The CDR3 has 12 residues. Here the CDR3 reads CATRQSNQPQHF. The DNA of the CDR3 is TGTGCCACTCGCCAGAGCAATCAGCCCCAGCATTTT.

This clonotype was seen many times. The rearrangement joins TRBV29-1 to TRBJ1-2, with D uncertain. CDR3 size: 11 residues. Germline V lookup: CDR1 SQVTM, CDR2 ANQGSEA. The CDR3 coding sequence is TGCAGGGGAGACACGACCTATGGCTACACCTTC. Its protein is CRGDTTYGYTF.

This clonotype appeared many times. The chain employs TRBV4-2 and TRBJ1-1; D is uncertain. This CDR3 spans 15 amino acids. Deletions cut 3 bases from V and 10 bases from J, with 21 bases between. CDR1 is LGHNA, CDR2 YNFKEQ, per germline. The chain's CDR3 is CASSHPRMIPGLAFF. In DNA, the CDR3 is TGTGCCAGCAGCCACCCCCGAATGATTCCGGGGTTAGCTTTCTTT.

This clonotype has a count of ten or more. The rearrangement links TRBV20-1 to TRBJ2-7, with 10 bases that match TRBD2. CDR1 is DFQATT, CDR2 SNEGSKA, per germline (reference sequence). V lost 0 bases, J lost 5 bases, and 7 bases stayed unmatched. The CDR3 spans 15 residues. The CDR3 spells CSARDASGSADEQYF. The CDR3 DNA sequence: TGCAGTGCTAGAGATGCTAGCGGGAGTGCCGACGAGCAGTACTTC.

Many counts were recorded for this clonotype. This chain's CDR3 is CSARAAIGPTTDTQYF. CDR3 DNA sequence: TGCAGTGCTAGAGCTGCGATAGGTCCCACCACAGATACGCAGTATTTT. The chain carries TRBV20-1 and TRBJ2-3; the D is unclear. This CDR3 contains 16 residues. Germline V lookup: CDR1 DFQATT, CDR2 SNEGSKA (reference sequence). The ends were cut back, 1 base at V and 2 bases at J, with 16 bases in the middle.

This chain joins TRBV6-2 or TRBV6-3 and TRBJ1-1, with TRBD1 matching over 9 bases. Germline V gives CDR1 MNHEY, CDR2 SVGEGT. The CDR3 is 17 amino acids. With V trimmed by 6 bases and J by 7 bases, 18 bases remained unmatched. The DNA for the CDR3 is TGTGCCAGCAGACCGGGACAGGGTTTTTTATCCGATTTTGAAGCTTTCTTT. It specifies CASRPGQGFLSDFEAFF.

This clonotype rates as medium-sized. V gene TRBV4-3 combines with J gene TRBJ2-5; no definite D call. V lost 3 bases and J lost 1, with 9 bases in between. CDR3 length equals 14 residues. Germline values: CDR1 LGHNA, CDR2 YSLEER. The CDR3 loop is CASSHQAFQETQYF. The DNA for the CDR3 is TGCGCCAGCAGCCATCAGGCGTTCCAAGAGACCCAGTACTTC.

This clonotype was observed many times. V gene TRBV28 combines with J gene TRBJ2-3; D is unclear. The CDR3 extends over 13 amino acids. Germline V gene sequence: CDR1 MDHEN, CDR2 SYDVKM. V was pared by 6 bases and J by 2 bases, with 9 bases between. CDR3 DNA: TGTGCCAGCAGCTCCCCTTTCACAGATACGCAGTATTTT. It codes for CASSSPFTDTQYF.

J is TRBJ1-4 and V is TRBV5-1; TRBD1 is a possible D gene (6 bases). This CDR3 spans 14 amino acids. V lost 7 bases, J lost 0 bases, and 10 bases lay in between. Per the germline V gene, CDR1 is SGHRS and CDR2 is YFSETQ. DNA of the CDR3: TGCGCCAGCGGACAGTCAGCAACTAATGAAAAACTGTTTTTT. Its translation is CASGQSATNEKLFF.

This clonotype was detected ten times or more. This chain uses TRBV5-1 with TRBJ2-5; no clear D. Trimming removed 1 base at V and 4 bases at J, with 26 bases between. The germline V gene encodes CDR1 SGHRS and CDR2 YFSETQ. The CDR3 contains 19 residues. For the CDR3, the DNA is TGCGCCAGCAGCTTGTCCCAATCGGGCCTACCCTCGTCATCAGAGACCCAGTACTTC. It encodes CASSLSQSGLPSSSETQYF.

By share of the sample, this clonotype is medium-sized. The chain links TRBV6-6 to TRBJ1-1; D is uncertain. V shed 4 bases and J shed 10 bases, with 10 bases lying between them. The germline V gene encodes CDR1 MNHNY and CDR2 SVGAGI (reference sequence). The CDR3 is 11 residues long. The CDR3 protein is CASSSYTRAFF. CDR3 nucleotides: TGTGCCAGCAGTTCATACACACGAGCTTTCTTT.

This clonotype has at least ten counts. The CDR3 here is CASSLEDVGYTF. The CDR3, as DNA: TGTGCCAGCAGCTTAGAGGATGTTGGCTACACCTTC. The chain combines TRBV7-9 with TRBJ1-2; D remains ambiguous. The CDR3 consists of 12 residues. Per germline, CDR1 SEHNR and CDR2 FQNEAQ (reference sequence). Trimming pared 1 base from V and 7 bases from J, leaving 7 bases between.

This clonotype has only a few counts. The chain recombines TRBV3-1 with TRBJ2-3, with unresolved D. Germline values: CDR1 LGHDT, CDR2 YNNKEL (reference sequence). There are 13 residues in the CDR3. Trimming stripped 6 bases from V and 0 bases from J, with 7 bases between. CDR3 DNA sequence: TGTGCCAGCAGACGAGGCAGCACAGATACGCAGTATTTT. Translation gives CASRRGSTDTQYF.

This clonotype is medium-sized. The chain joins TRBV11-2 to TRBJ2-2; 9 bases are a match to TRBD1. This CDR3 has 16 residues. Trimming took 4 bases from V and 4 from J; bases not matched to a gene: 7. The germline V gene encodes CDR1 SGHAT and CDR2 FQNNGV. The CDR3 sequence is CASSSPGQGGTGELFF. The CDR3 coding sequence is TGTGCCAGCAGCTCACCGGGACAGGGAGGCACCGGGGAGCTGTTTTTT.

This clonotype was picked up many times. The chain uses TRBV27 and TRBJ1-1; D remains unclear. This CDR3 has 14 amino acids. Germline loops: CDR1 MNHEY, CDR2 SMNVEV (reference sequence). Trimming took off 6 bases at V and 5 bases at J, with 16 bases between the two ends. The CDR3, as DNA: TGTGCCAGCAGCTACAGCCGGTTTGTGACTGAAGCTTTCTTT. Its protein is CASSYSRFVTEAFF.

This clonotype came up many times. The chain is built from TRBV28 and TRBJ2-7; unclear D gene. Germline loops: CDR1 MDHEN, CDR2 SYDVKM. Trimming shortened V by 2 bases and J by 1 base, and 3 bases separated the two germline ends. There are 12 residues in the CDR3. CDR3 protein: CASSLQSYEQYF. The CDR3 DNA follows: TGTGCCAGCAGTTTACAGTCCTACGAGCAGTACTTC.